This T cell receptor (beta chain) emerged from a study of identical twins (dated by TCRdb to the mid-2010s). Background for the entire study: The study deep-sequenced TCR alpha and beta repertoires from monozygotic twins, unrelated adults of various ages and cord blood to test whether fetal clonotypes persist. To rule out contamination, replicate twin experiments were performed at different times with different library preparation protocols. Points the paper makes about the study in general: Fewer insertions were carried by abundant cord blood beta clonotypes, a similar but weaker trend appeared in young adult naive repertoires, and no such trend appeared in memory repertoires. Compared with coincidental sharing between unrelated individuals, an excess of low generation-probability sequences was observed among out-of-frame TCR alpha sequences shared between twins. Zero-insertion analyses could be partly confounded by invariant T cells such as MAIT and iNKT, although diverse VJ usage argued against such confounding for most clonotypes. Because the same donors could not be followed over many years, the conclusions depended on cross-sectional statistical analysis. In beta out-of-frame sequences, excess twin sharing was weaker, because having fewer shared sequences lowered the signal-to-noise ratio. In monozygotic twins, recombination models systematically underestimated out-of-frame TCR alpha sharing, but the models matched the sharing seen between unrelated individuals.

The protocol used for the library was 5' RACE. Sequencing was performed on an Illumina HiSeq 2000. Template switching introduced a universal primer binding site; the final cDNA contained a unique molecular identifier, enabling accurate counting of TCR cDNA molecules. First-strand cDNA for TCR alpha and beta chains was synthesized from specific primers in the conserved constant-segment region. Each cDNA library was double barcoded, with a SMART-Mk sample barcode plus Illumina barcodes, to control for contamination. Two successive PCR steps introduced TruSeq adapter sequences along with Illumina sample barcodes. The TCR alpha and beta cDNA libraries were sequenced on the Illumina HiSeq platform using custom primers. On the study's bioinformatics: MiGEC was used to process raw reads and extract unique molecular identifiers, and MiXCR was used to find CDR3 positions. Recombination models were inferred per individual with the repgenHMM and IGoR tools using an EM algorithm. Shared clonotypes were analyzed with the tcR package in R, and sharing was normalized by the product of cloneset sizes. Out-of-frame nonproductive sequences were analyzed to study raw recombination free of thymic and clonal selection effects. TCRdb trimmed the raw reads at Q25, called clones with MiXCR and kept productive beta chains. CDR3 protein duplicates are merged, each entry listing the most common genes and DNA. For this entry, the V and J calls and clone size follow TCRdb and not the study's own pipeline. Here the sample has a few hundred thousand distinct CDR3 sequences; roughly 8% occur a single time. The ten largest clones represent roughly 3% of the sample.

Every donor in the study was a healthy Caucasian. The twin cohort consisted of three pairs of female monozygotic twins, all aged 18 to 29 years. Positive isolation kits from Invitrogen were used to isolate CD4+ and CD8+ T cell populations. The sample holds many counts of this clonotype. The antigen it recognizes is unknown. The sample holds no much larger clone one base away, and base qualities are not on file. Spanning cysteine to phenylalanine, the CDR3 consists of 15 amino acids. Of all the DNA, just the CDR3 is kept, 45 bases in frame from base 1. As encoded in the germline V gene, CDR1 is MGHRA while CDR2 is YSYEKL. Trimming at the junction amounts to 0 bases on V and 0 bases on J, and the germline ends lie 9 bases apart. The same specimen was also included in a second study, on yellow fever vaccine responses in identical twins. The second paper further reports: According to the authors, in identical twins the way T cells responded to vaccination appeared partly convergent and partly personalized. Focusing on identical twins, the study followed the T cell clones that responded to the vaccine, and did so with precision.

Sequencing was performed on CD8+ T cells sorted from blood. Here the chain combines TRBV4-1 and TRBJ2-7; matching of 5 bases hints at TRBD2 as the D gene. The sequence came from a woman under 30 in good health. The CDR3 sequence is CASSQESGDSYEQYF. The DNA sequence follows: TGCGCCAGCAGCCAAGAGTCCGGGGACTCCTACGAGCAGTACTTC.